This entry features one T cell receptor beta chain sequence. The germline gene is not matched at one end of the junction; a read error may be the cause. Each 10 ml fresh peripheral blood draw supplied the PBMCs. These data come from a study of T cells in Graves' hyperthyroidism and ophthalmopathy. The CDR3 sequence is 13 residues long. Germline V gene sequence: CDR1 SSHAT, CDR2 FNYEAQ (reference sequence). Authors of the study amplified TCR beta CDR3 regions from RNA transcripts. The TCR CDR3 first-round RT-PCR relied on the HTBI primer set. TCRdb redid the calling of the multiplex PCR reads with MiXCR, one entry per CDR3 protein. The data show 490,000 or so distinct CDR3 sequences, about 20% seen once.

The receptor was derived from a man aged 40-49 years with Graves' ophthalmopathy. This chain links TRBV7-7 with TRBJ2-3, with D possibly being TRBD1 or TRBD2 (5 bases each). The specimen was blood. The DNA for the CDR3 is TGTGCTAGCAGCCGGGGCCGCACAGATACGCAGTATTTT. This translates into CASSRGRTDTQYF. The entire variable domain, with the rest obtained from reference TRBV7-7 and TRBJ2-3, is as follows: GAGVSQSPRYKVTKRGQDVTLRCDPISSHATLYWYQQALGQGPEFLTYFNYEAQPDKSGLPSDRFSAERPEGSISTLTIQRTEQRDSAMYRCASSRGRTDTQYFGPGTRLTVL.